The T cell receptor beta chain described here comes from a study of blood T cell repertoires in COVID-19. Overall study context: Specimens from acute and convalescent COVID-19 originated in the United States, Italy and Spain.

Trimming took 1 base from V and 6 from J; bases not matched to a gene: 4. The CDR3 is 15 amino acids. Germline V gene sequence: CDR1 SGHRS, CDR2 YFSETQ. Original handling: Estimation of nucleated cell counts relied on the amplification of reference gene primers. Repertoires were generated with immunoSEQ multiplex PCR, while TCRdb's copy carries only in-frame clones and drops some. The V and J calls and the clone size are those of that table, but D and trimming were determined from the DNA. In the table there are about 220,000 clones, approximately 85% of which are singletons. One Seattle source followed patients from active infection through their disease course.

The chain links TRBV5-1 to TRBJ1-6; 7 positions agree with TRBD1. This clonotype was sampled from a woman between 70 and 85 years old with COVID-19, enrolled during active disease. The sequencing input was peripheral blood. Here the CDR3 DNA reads TGCGCCAGCAGCTTGCCGACAGGGTTTAATTCACCCCTCCACTTT. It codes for CASSLPTGFNSPLHF.